This TCR beta chain appears in the sequencing data of a study of OX40 agonist ivuxolimab in advanced cancers. Profiled with immunoSEQ multiplex PCR; TCRdb holds only in-frame clones, not every one. The sample records about 50,000 clones, about 80% being singletons. CDR1 SGHDN and CDR2 FVKESK come from the germline V gene. Trimming removed 7 bases from V and 1 base from J, with 10 bases in between. The CDR3 has 13 residues. This clonotype was sampled from an adult with an advanced solid tumor such as melanoma, head and neck, liver or kidney cancer. The chain is built from TRBV14 and TRBJ2-5; D gene uncertain. The input for sequencing was CD4+ or CD8+ T cells sorted from blood, taken in a trial of the OX40 agonist ivuxolimab. CDR3 residues: CASNLMLQETQYF. The CDR3 region has the DNA TGTGCCAGCAACCTCATGCTCCAAGAGACCCAGTACTTC.